What follows are 31 T cell receptor beta chains derived from one specimen sequenced in a study of T cell responses to AZD1222 COVID-19 vaccine. Produced via immunoSEQ multiplex PCR; TCRdb's table is partial and in-frame only. The data contain some 160,000 clones, around nine tenths of them singletons. The sample was peripheral blood, taken on day 0 of AZD1222 vaccination. These receptors all stem from an adult in good health.

The CDR3 region is CASSRTDRSNQPQHF. DNA of the CDR3: TGTGCCAGCAGCCGGACAGACCGTAGCAATCAGCCCCAGCATTTT. V usage is TRBV7-2 and J usage is TRBJ1-5, with D possibly TRBD1 on 6 matching bases. Trimming took 5 bases from V and 0 from J, leaving 11 bases between them. The CDR3 sequence is 15 residues long. Germline V gene lookup returns CDR1 SGHTA and CDR2 FQGNSA.

The V and J genes are TRBV4-2 and TRBJ1-1; 7 bases map to TRBD1. Germline CDR1 is LGHNA and CDR2 is YNFKEQ. Unmatched junction bases numbered 10, after V lost 3 bases and J lost 0 bases. The CDR3 contains 17 residues. Written as DNA, the CDR3 is TGTGCCAGCAGCCAGACTCCGGGACAGATCATGAACACTGAAGCTTTCTTT. This sequence encodes CASSQTPGQIMNTEAFF.

Notes on this clone: This CDR3 is also generated by other DNA sequences in the sample. This rearrangement joins TRBV4-1 to TRBJ2-3, with D hard to call. Germline lookup yields CDR1 MGHRA and CDR2 YSYEKL. V gave up 2 bases and J gave up 2 bases, with 2 bases separating them. This CDR3 contains 12 residues. Here the CDR3 DNA reads TGCGCCAGCAGCCAACCCACAGATACGCAGTATTTT. This encodes CASSQPTDTQYF.

The chain couples TRBV11-2 to TRBJ1-2, with D tentatively TRBD1 (5 bases). Germline V gives CDR1 SGHAT, CDR2 FQNNGV. The CDR3 totals 14 residues. V was shortened by 2 bases and J by 3 bases, with 10 bases between the two germline ends. Here the CDR3 DNA reads TGTGCCAGCAGCTTAAGGGGTATGGACTATGGCTACACCTTC. Amino acid sequence: CASSLRGMDYGYTF.

The rearrangement joins TRBV5-3 to TRBJ1-3; 12 positions agree with TRBD1. TRBV5-3 has ORF status, its function being uncertain. V was clipped by 4 bases and J by 2 bases; unmatched bases: 4. CDR3 length equals 16 residues. For the CDR3, the DNA is TGTGCCAGAAGCCAAGGGGACAGGGGGCCTGGAAACACCATATATTTT. It is translated as CARSQGDRGPGNTIYF.

This clone was recorded once. The gene calls are TRBV5-5 and TRBJ1-1; D gene uncertain. Trimming pared 0 bases from V and 10 bases from J, leaving 10 bases between. The germline V gene encodes CDR1 SGHKS and CDR2 YYEKEE (reference sequence). This CDR3 is built from 12 residues. The CDR3 bases are TGTGCCAGCAGCTTGGATCAGGTATCAGCTTTCTTT. Translating gives CASSLDQVSAFF.

The CDR3 protein is CASSRTGNSYEQYF. In nucleotides, the CDR3 is TGTGCCAGCAGCCGGACGGGGAACTCCTACGAGCAGTACTTC. The J gene is TRBJ2-7, the V gene TRBV3-1 (or the pseudogene TRBV3-2), with TRBD2 as a possible D gene (5 bases). The ends were cut back, 4 bases at V and 0 bases at J, with 10 bases in the middle. The germline gives CDR1 LGHDT, CDR2 YNNKEL (reference sequence). The CDR3 is 14 amino acids.

This chain links TRBV5-6 with TRBJ2-1; 8 bases align to TRBD2. Trimming removed 4 bases from V and 14 bases from J; junction bases left unmatched: 11. Germline lookup yields CDR1 SGHDT and CDR2 YYEEEE. The CDR3 loop spans 13 amino acids. The CDR3 DNA is TGTGCCAGCAGCATTCTTCAGCGGGGGAGGGAGTTCTTC. Translating gives CASSILQRGREFF.

The rearrangement uses TRBV18 and TRBJ1-1; possibly TRBD1 for D (6 bases). Trimming left V 8 bases short and J 1 base short, with 11 bases between. CDR1 and CDR2 (germline): KGHSH, LQKENI. CDR3 length: 13 amino acids. CDR3 nucleotides: TGTGCCAGCCGCGGGACAACGAACACTGAAGCTTTCTTT. This gives the protein CASRGTTNTEAFF.

The rearrangement joins TRBV30 to TRBJ1-5; 9 nucleotides line up with TRBD1. V lost 2 bases, J lost 6 bases, and 2 bases stayed unmatched. This CDR3 spans 13 amino acids. Per the germline V gene, CDR1 is GTSNPN and CDR2 is SVGIG (reference sequence). The CDR3 loop reads CAWSRDRAQPQHF. The DNA for the CDR3 is TGTGCCTGGAGTCGGGACAGGGCTCAGCCCCAGCATTTT.

This rearrangement joins TRBV11-3 to TRBJ2-1; D is undetermined. The ends were cut back, 2 bases at V and 7 bases at J, with 6 bases in the middle. Germline V gene lookup returns CDR1 SGHNT and CDR2 YENEEA. This CDR3 has 12 residues. CDR3 protein: CASSLFGNEQFF. The CDR3 DNA is TGTGCCAGCAGCTTATTTGGGAATGAGCAGTTCTTC.

The V gene is TRBV3-1 (or the pseudogene TRBV3-2), the J gene TRBJ2-7; D remains unclear. V was cut by 2 bases and J by 4 bases, with 6 bases left in between. CDR3 length: 12 amino acids. CDR1 LGHDT and CDR2 YNNKEL come from the germline V gene (reference sequence). The CDR3 protein is CASSQIGYEQYF. The CDR3 nucleotides read TGTGCCAGCAGCCAAATCGGGTACGAGCAGTACTTC.

V gene TRBV5-5 combines with J gene TRBJ1-3; 8 bases align to TRBD1. The J segment lost 3 bases and the V segment lost 4 bases, leaving 9 bases of the junction unmatched. In germline, CDR1 is SGHKS, CDR2 YYEKEE (reference sequence). The CDR3 length is 16 residues. The CDR3 loop is CASSPRTGRYGNTIYF. CDR3 sequence (DNA): TGTGCCAGCAGCCCACGGACAGGGCGATATGGAAACACCATATATTTT. The variable domain in full, with the rest retrieved from reference TRBV5-5 and TRBJ1-3, is DAGVTQSPTHLIKTRGQQVTLRCSPISGHKSVSWYQQVLGQGPQFIFQYYEKEERGRGNFPDRFSARQFPNYSSELNVNALLLGDSALYLCASSPRTGRYGNTIYFGEGSWLTVV.

This chain connects TRBV6-5 to TRBJ1-2; TRBD1 might be the D (5 bases). CDR3 length: 12 amino acids. Germline CDR1 MNHEY, CDR2 SVGAGI. Trimming removed 6 bases from V and 5 bases from J, with 10 bases in between. The CDR3 region is CASSGRAYGYTF. As DNA, the CDR3 is TGTGCCAGCAGCGGCAGGGCATATGGCTACACCTTC.

This sequence joins TRBV2 and TRBJ1-4; 9 positions match TRBD1. CDR1 and CDR2 (germline): SNHLY, FYNNEI. V was clipped by 5 bases and J by 8 bases; unmatched bases: 6. This CDR3 is built from 14 residues. This CDR3 reads CASSRQGVWEKLFF. CDR3 DNA: TGTGCCAGCAGTCGACAGGGGGTCTGGGAAAAACTGTTTTTT.

This rearrangement joins TRBV7-8 to TRBJ2-7, with a weak D call TRBD2 (6 bases). Germline V gene lookup returns CDR1 SGHVS and CDR2 FQNEAQ. The CDR3 is 17 residues long. With 1 base removed from V and 3 bases from J, the gap between germline ends came to 19 bases. CDR3 residues: CASSLEGFSGPNYEQYF. Here the CDR3 DNA reads TGTGCCAGCAGCTTAGAAGGGTTTAGCGGACCTAACTACGAGCAGTACTTC.

This chain links TRBV7-8 with TRBJ2-2; D is unclear. CDR3 size: 14 residues. Germline-derived CDR1 and CDR2 are SGHVS and FQNEAQ. Trimming shortened V by 1 base and J by 6 bases, and 9 bases separated the two germline ends. CDR3 protein: CASSLDGSSGELFF. CDR3 nucleotide sequence: TGTGCCAGCAGCTTAGACGGATCGTCCGGGGAGCTGTTTTTT.

This rearrangement joins TRBV5-1 to TRBJ2-1; the match to TRBD2 covers 8 bases. The CDR3 is 13 amino acids. CDR1 is SGHRS and CDR2 is YFSETQ in the germline V gene. V lost 3 bases and J lost 10; bases outside the gene matches: 6. The CDR3 protein is CASSSGLVGEQFF. DNA of the CDR3: TGCGCCAGCAGCTCGGGACTAGTGGGCGAGCAGTTCTTC.

This clone occurred once. The rearrangement links TRBV6-6 to TRBJ1-2; maybe TRBD1 (5 bases). The ends were cut back, 6 bases at V and 2 bases at J, with 16 bases in the middle. The CDR3 is 15 amino acids. Germline V gives CDR1 MNHNY, CDR2 SVGAGI (reference sequence). CDR3 region: CASREGDSANYGYTF. The CDR3 bases are TGTGCCAGCAGGGAAGGGGATTCGGCGAACTATGGCTACACCTTC.

V and J are TRBV6-5 and TRBJ1-3; TRBD1 agrees at 9 bases. The CDR3 loop spans 14 amino acids. Germline-derived CDR1 and CDR2 are MNHEY and SVGAGI. Trimming took 6 bases from V and 5 from J; bases not matched to a gene: 5. The CDR3 protein is CASRDRGYRNTIYF. As DNA, the CDR3 is TGTGCCAGCAGGGACAGGGGTTATAGAAACACCATATATTTT.

This chain connects TRBV14 to TRBJ2-2; the D gene is possibly TRBD2 (5 bases). V lost 1 base and J lost 4, with 10 bases in between. CDR1 and CDR2 from the germline V gene are SGHDN and FVKESK. CDR3 size: 15 residues. CDR3 coding DNA: TGTGCCAGCAGCCAAGGACTACTCCTCACCGGGGAGCTGTTTTTT. This sequence encodes CASSQGLLLTGELFF.

The rearrangement links TRBV9 to TRBJ2-2; 8 nucleotides align to TRBD2. The CDR3 length is 16 residues. The trim removed 3 bases at V and 5 bases at J, leaving 9 bases unmatched. CDR1 is SGDLS and CDR2 is YYNGEE in the germline V gene. In DNA form, the CDR3 reads TGTGCCAGCAGCGCAGCCCGGGAGGGGAGAACCGGGGAGCTGTTTTTT. It is translated as CASSAAREGRTGELFF. The full variable domain, in which reference TRBV9 and TRBJ2-2 provide the parts outside the CDR3, is DSGVTQTPKHLITATGQRVTLRCSPRSGDLSVYWYQQSLDQGLQFLIQYYNGEERAKGNILERFSAQQFPDLHSELNLSSLELGDSALYFCASSAAREGRTGELFFGEGSRLTVL.

This clone was observed a handful of times. V gene TRBV10-1 combines with J gene TRBJ1-2; possible D gene TRBD1, 6 bases. The V gene lost 0 bases and the J gene lost 6 bases, with 11 bases spanning the gap. CDR1 is WNHNN, CDR2 SYGVQD, per germline (reference sequence). This CDR3 spans 14 amino acids. CDR3 sequence (DNA): TGCGCCAGCAGTGAGTCGAGGCAGGGGCATGGCTACACCTTC. Translating gives CASSESRQGHGYTF.

The J gene is TRBJ2-2, the V gene TRBV2; D is undetermined. Germline V gene sequence: CDR1 SNHLY, CDR2 FYNNEI. The CDR3 has 14 amino acids. V was cut by 3 bases and J by 3 bases, with 8 bases left in between. For the CDR3, the DNA is TGTGCCAGCAGTGACCAGATTGACACCGGGGAGCTGTTTTTT. This codes for CASSDQIDTGELFF.

The chain is built from TRBV5-5 and TRBJ2-2; 10 bases map to TRBD2. V was clipped by 2 bases and J by 0 bases; unmatched bases: 1. Germline V gives CDR1 SGHKS, CDR2 YYEKEE (reference sequence). This CDR3 has 16 amino acids. The CDR3 loop reads CASSLTSGTNTGELFF. CDR3 DNA sequence: TGTGCCAGCAGCTTAACTAGCGGGACGAACACCGGGGAGCTGTTTTTT.

This clone was seen just once. The chain has TRBV5-1 and TRBJ2-2; D is ambiguous. CDR3 length: 16 residues. V was cut by 2 bases and J by 2 bases, with 13 bases left in between. Germline-derived CDR1 and CDR2 are SGHRS and YFSETQ. In nucleotides, the CDR3 is TGCGCCAGCAGCTTCCTTCCAGGCTATAACACCGGGGAGCTGTTTTTT. Encoded protein: CASSFLPGYNTGELFF.

This clone has just one count. This chain links TRBV21-1 with TRBJ2-7; the D call of TRBD1 is as the table states it, not checked on the DNA. TRBV21-1 is classified as a pseudogene. The CDR3 sequence is 15 residues long. The CDR3 nucleotides read TGTGCCAGCAGCAACGGGACAGTTGGGTCCTACGAGCAGTACTTC. The encoded protein is CASSNGTVGSYEQYF.

This sequence joins TRBV15 and TRBJ1-1; D unresolved. The CDR3 totals 16 residues. V shed 0 bases and J shed 1 base, with 12 bases lying between them. Germline-derived CDR1 and CDR2 are LNHNV and YYDKDF (reference sequence). CDR3 sequence: CATSRDRGRWNTEAFF. The CDR3 bases are TGTGCCACCAGCAGAGATAGAGGCAGATGGAACACTGAAGCTTTCTTT.

V and J are TRBV7-8 and TRBJ1-5, with TRBD1 identical over 8 bases. V was pared by 5 bases and J by 4 bases, with 7 bases of the junction left unmatched. CDR1 is SGHVS, CDR2 FQNEAQ, per germline. The CDR3 is 15 amino acids. The CDR3 DNA follows: TGTGCCAGCAGCCAATCTCAGGGGGCTAATCAGCCCCAGCATTTT. As protein: CASSQSQGANQPQHF.

The V gene is TRBV7-9, the J gene TRBJ2-1; TRBD2 matches at 10 bases. The CDR3 spans 14 residues. CDR1 is SEHNR, CDR2 FQNEAQ, per germline (reference sequence). J lost 9 bases, V lost 1 base, and 3 bases had no gene match. CDR3 sequence reads: CASSLVAGGSEQFF. In DNA form, the CDR3 reads TGTGCCAGCAGCTTAGTAGCGGGGGGCTCTGAGCAGTTCTTC.

The rearrangement uses TRBV4-1 and TRBJ1-5, with a tentative D call TRBD1 (6 bases). The CDR3 is 15 residues long. Between the trimmed V and J ends, which lost 1 base and 4 bases, there was a span of 11 bases. CDR1 is MGHRA and CDR2 is YSYEKL in the germline V gene. CDR3 DNA: TGCGCCAGCAGCCAAGCAGGGGTGGGGAATCAGCCCCAGCATTTT. Translated, it gives CASSQAGVGNQPQHF.